The present TCR beta chain was sequenced within a study of blood T cell repertoires in COVID-19. Method: immunoSEQ multiplex PCR; TCRdb's copy keeps in-frame clones and lacks some. This table holds 200,000 or so clones, approximately 80% found once. The V end was cut by 3 bases, the J end by 8 bases, with 11 bases between. The CDR3 is 13 amino acids. This sequence originates from a woman over 75 with COVID-19, enrolled during active disease. The V gene is TRBV12-3 or TRBV12-4, the J gene TRBJ2-1, with D possibly being TRBD1 (6 bases). The sample comprised peripheral blood. The CDR3 is CASSFAGGYEQFF. Here the CDR3 DNA reads TGTGCCAGCAGTTTCGCTGGGGGCTATGAGCAGTTCTTC.